Listed below are T cell receptor beta chains from one sample, sequenced in a study of OX40 agonist ivuxolimab in advanced cancers. Measured with immunoSEQ multiplex PCR; TCRdb has only the in-frame clones, and not every one. The profile shows approximately 22,000 clones, approximately 84% of them singletons. Source: CD4+ or CD8+ T cells sorted from blood, taken in a trial of the OX40 agonist ivuxolimab. The receptors here all came from an adult with an advanced solid tumor such as melanoma, head and neck, liver or kidney cancer. Each CDR3 is given with its conserved first and last residue. The D gene is left open where the match is weak. Rows may omit the clone size; those that give it use once, few, many or a size class.

j_call clone_size d_call v_call cdr3_aa cdr3_nt
TRBJ1-4 . TRBD1 TRBV7-8 CASSPGQGPNEKLFF TGTGCCAGCAGCCCGGGACAGGGGCCTAATGAAAAACTGTTTTTT
TRBJ1-4 . TRBD1 TRBV27 CASSMLQGPVFF TGTGCCAGCAGTATGTTACAGGGGCCGGTGTTTTTT
TRBJ2-7 . . TRBV7-9 CASSLGQSSSYEQYF TGTGCCAGCAGCTTAGGGCAGTCCAGCTCCTACGAGCAGTACTTC
TRBJ2-1 . . TRBV21-1 CASSSGLAGVDEQFF TGTGCCAGCAGCTCGGGACTAGCGGGAGTCGATGAGCAGTTCTTC
TRBJ2-7 . TRBD1 TRBV7-9 CASSSGTGGTKYEQYF TGTGCCAGCAGCTCCGGGACAGGGGGAACTAAGTACGAGCAGTACTTC
TRBJ2-7 . . TRBV7-3 CASSFPGDEQYF TGTGCCAGCAGCTTCCCAGGGGACGAGCAGTACTTC
TRBJ2-1 . TRBD1 TRBV5-6 CASSFGTGLGEQFF TGTGCCAGCAGCTTCGGGACAGGGTTAGGAGAGCAGTTCTTC
TRBJ2-2 . . TRBV7-8 CASSLIPQLFF TGTGCCAGCAGCTTAATTCCTCAGTTGTTTTTT
TRBJ1-2 . . TRBV5-1 CASLLTREGYLNYGYTF TGCGCCAGTCTCTTGACAAGGGAGGGATACCTTAACTATGGCTACACCTTC
TRBJ1-2 . . TRBV5-4 CASSLGGAQGGYTF TGTGCCAGCAGCTTGGGGGGGGCCCAGGGTGGCTACACCTTC
TRBJ2-5 . . TRBV19 CASSAQWGPQETQYF TGTGCCAGTAGTGCCCAGTGGGGCCCCCAAGAGACCCAGTACTTC
TRBJ1-1 . . TRBV4-1 CASSPLGRSLNTEAFF TGCGCCAGCAGCCCCTTGGGCCGGTCGTTGAACACTGAAGCTTTCTTT
TRBJ2-3 . TRBD2 TRBV12-5 CASSRTSGPTDTQYF TGTGCTAGTTCCCGGACTAGCGGACCCACAGATACGCAGTATTTT
TRBJ2-1 . . TRBV7-8 CASSASRDGNEQFF TGTGCCAGCAGCGCCTCCCGGGACGGCAATGAGCAGTTCTTC
TRBJ1-3 . . TRBV5-6 CASSRGLSSGNTIYF TGTGCCAGCAGCCGAGGTTTGAGCTCTGGAAACACCATATATTTT
TRBJ2-3 . TRBD1 TRBV29-1 CSVEATGQPTDTQYF TGCAGCGTTGAAGCGACAGGGCAGCCCACAGATACGCAGTATTTT
TRBJ1-1 few TRBD1 TRBV5-4 CASSLAFDDRGSTTEAFF TGTGCCAGCAGCTTGGCCTTTGACGACAGGGGATCTACCACTGAAGCTTTCTTT
TRBJ2-7 . . TRBV5-4 CASSLSSSVGQYF TGTGCCAGCAGCTTGAGCAGCTCAGTTGGGCAGTACTTC
TRBJ2-3 . . TRBV6-5 CASSRASEDTQYF TGTGCCAGCAGTCGAGCTAGTGAAGATACGCAGTATTTT
TRBJ1-4 . . TRBV5-1 CASGESGTWDEKLFF TGCGCCAGCGGGGAATCCGGGACATGGGATGAAAAACTGTTTTTT
TRBJ2-1 . . TRBV9 CASSVTHNPYNEQFF TGTGCCAGCAGCGTAACTCACAACCCCTACAATGAGCAGTTCTTC
TRBJ2-7 . . TRBV2 CASSEDLDEQYF TGTGCCAGCAGTGAAGACCTCGACGAGCAGTACTTC
TRBJ1-1 . TRBD1 TRBV11-2 CASSSDRARNTEAFF TGTGCCAGCAGCTCGGACAGGGCAAGGAACACTGAAGCTTTCTTT
TRBJ2-3 . . TRBV6-5 CASSSQGPDTQYF TGTGCCAGCAGTTCGCAGGGCCCAGATACGCAGTATTTT
TRBJ2-7 . . TRBV5-6 CASSPGASSYEQYF TGTGCCAGCAGCCCCGGGGCAAGTTCCTACGAGCAGTACTTC
TRBJ1-2 . . TRBV27 CASSFGSNAGYTF TGTGCCAGCAGTTTCGGGTCGAACGCGGGCTACACCTTC
TRBJ2-4 . TRBD1 TRBV28 CASSFHPGQGSNAKNIQYF TGTGCCAGCAGTTTCCACCCGGGACAGGGGTCCAATGCCAAAAACATTCAGTACTTC